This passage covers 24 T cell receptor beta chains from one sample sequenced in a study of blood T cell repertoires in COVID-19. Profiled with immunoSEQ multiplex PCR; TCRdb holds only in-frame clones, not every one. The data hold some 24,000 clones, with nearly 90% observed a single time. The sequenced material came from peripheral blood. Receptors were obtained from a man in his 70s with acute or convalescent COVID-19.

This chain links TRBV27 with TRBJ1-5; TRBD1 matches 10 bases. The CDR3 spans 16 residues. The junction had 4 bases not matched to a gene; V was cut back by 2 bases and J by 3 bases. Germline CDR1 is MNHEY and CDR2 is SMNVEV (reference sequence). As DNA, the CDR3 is TGTGCCAGCAGTTTACGGCGACAGGGGGCCAATCAGCCCCAGCATTTT. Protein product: CASSLRRQGANQPQHF.

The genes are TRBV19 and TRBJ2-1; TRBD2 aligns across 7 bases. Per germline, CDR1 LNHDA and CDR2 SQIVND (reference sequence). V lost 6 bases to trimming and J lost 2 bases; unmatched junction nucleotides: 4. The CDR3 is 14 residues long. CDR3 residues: CASRSGGAYNEQFF. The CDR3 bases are TGTGCCAGTAGGTCGGGAGGAGCCTACAATGAGCAGTTCTTC. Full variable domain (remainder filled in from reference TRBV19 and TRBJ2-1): DGGITQSPKYLFRKEGQNVTLSCEQNLNHDAMYWYRQDPGQGLRLIYYSQIVNDFQKGDIAEGYSVSREKKESFPLTVTSAQKNPTAFYLCASRSGGAYNEQFFGPGTRLTVL.

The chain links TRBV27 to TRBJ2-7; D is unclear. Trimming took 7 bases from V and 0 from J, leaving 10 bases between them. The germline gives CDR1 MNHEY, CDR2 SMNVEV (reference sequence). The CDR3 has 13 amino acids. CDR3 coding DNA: TGTGCCAGCAAAAGCGACGGCTCCTACGAGCAGTACTTC. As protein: CASKSDGSYEQYF.

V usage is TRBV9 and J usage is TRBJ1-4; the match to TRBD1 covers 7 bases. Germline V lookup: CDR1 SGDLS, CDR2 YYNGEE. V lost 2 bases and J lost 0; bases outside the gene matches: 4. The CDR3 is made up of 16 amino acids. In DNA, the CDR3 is TGTGCCAGCAGCGTTGGACAGGTCCCAACTAATGAAAAACTGTTTTTT. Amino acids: CASSVGQVPTNEKLFF.

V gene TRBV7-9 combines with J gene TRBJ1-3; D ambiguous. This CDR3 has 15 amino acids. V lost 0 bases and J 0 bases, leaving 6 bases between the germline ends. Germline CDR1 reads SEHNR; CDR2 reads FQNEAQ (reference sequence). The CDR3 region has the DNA TGTGCCAGCAGCTTAGCGCAGGCCTCTGGAAACACCATATATTTT. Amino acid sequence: CASSLAQASGNTIYF.

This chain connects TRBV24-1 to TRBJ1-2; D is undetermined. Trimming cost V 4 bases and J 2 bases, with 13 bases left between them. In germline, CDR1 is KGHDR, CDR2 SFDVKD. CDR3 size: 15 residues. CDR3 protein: CATSDPGRGNYGYTF. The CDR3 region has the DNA TGTGCCACCAGTGACCCCGGACGGGGAAACTATGGCTACACCTTC.

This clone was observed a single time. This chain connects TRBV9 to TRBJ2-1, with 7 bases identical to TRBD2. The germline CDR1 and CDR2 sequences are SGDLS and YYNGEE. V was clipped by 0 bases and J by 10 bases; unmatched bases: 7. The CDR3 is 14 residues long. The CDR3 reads CASSVVAGEGEQFF. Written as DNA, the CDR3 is TGTGCCAGCAGCGTAGTCGCGGGAGAGGGAGAGCAGTTCTTC.

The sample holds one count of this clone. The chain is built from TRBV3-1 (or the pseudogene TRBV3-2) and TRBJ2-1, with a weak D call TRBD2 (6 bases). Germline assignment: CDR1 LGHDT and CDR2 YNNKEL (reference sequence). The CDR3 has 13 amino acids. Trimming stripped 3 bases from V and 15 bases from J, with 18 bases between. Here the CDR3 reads CASSQEGLDVSFF. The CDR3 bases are TGTGCCAGCAGCCAGGAGGGTTTGGATGTTTCGTTCTTC.

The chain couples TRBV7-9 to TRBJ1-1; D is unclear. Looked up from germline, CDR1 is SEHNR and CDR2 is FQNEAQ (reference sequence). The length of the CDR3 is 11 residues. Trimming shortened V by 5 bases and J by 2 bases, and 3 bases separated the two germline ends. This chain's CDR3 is CASSQNTEAFF. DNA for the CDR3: TGTGCCAGCAGCCAAAACACTGAAGCTTTCTTT.

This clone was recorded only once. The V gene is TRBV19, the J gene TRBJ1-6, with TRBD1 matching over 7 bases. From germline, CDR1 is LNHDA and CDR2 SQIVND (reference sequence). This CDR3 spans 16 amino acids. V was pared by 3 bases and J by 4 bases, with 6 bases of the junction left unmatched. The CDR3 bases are TGTGCCAGTAGTATGGCGGGACAGTCGTATAATTCACCCCTCCACTTT. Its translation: CASSMAGQSYNSPLHF. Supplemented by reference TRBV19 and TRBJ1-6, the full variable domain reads DGGITQSPKYLFRKEGQNVTLSCEQNLNHDAMYWYRQDPGQGLRLIYYSQIVNDFQKGDIAEGYSVSREKKESFPLTVTSAQKNPTAFYLCASSMAGQSYNSPLHFGNGTRLTVT.

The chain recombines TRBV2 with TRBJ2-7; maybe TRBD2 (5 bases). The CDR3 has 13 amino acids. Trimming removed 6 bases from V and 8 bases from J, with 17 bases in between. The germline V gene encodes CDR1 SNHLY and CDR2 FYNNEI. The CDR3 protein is CASSPYPGFKQYF. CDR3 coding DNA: TGTGCCAGCAGCCCTTATCCGGGGTTCAAGCAGTACTTC. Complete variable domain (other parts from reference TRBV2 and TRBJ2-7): EPEVTQTPSHQVTQMGQEVILRCVPISNHLYFYWYRQILGQKVEFLVSFYNNEISEKSEIFDDQFSVERPDGSNFTLKIRSTKLEDSAMYFCASSPYPGFKQYFGPGTRLTVT.

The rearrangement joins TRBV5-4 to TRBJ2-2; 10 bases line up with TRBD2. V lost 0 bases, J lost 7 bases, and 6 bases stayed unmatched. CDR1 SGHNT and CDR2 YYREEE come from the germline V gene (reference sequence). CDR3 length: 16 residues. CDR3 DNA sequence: TGTGCCAGCAGCTTGGGTCTAGCGGGAGTGAGCGGGGAGCTGTTTTTT. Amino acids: CASSLGLAGVSGELFF.

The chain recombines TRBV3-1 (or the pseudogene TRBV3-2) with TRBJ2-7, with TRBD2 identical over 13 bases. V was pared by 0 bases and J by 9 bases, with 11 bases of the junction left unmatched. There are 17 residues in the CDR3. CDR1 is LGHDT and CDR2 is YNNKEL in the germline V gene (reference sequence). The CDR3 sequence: CASSQDSGTSGATLQYF. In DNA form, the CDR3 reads TGTGCCAGCAGCCAAGATTCGGGGACTAGCGGGGCGACCTTGCAGTACTTC.

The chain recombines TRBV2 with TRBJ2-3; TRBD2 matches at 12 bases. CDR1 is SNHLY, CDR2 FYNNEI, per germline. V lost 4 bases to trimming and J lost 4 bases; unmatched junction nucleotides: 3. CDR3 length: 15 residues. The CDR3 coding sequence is TGTGCCAGCAGTGGGGCTAGCGGGAGGGCAGATACGCAGTATTTT. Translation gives CASSGASGRADTQYF.

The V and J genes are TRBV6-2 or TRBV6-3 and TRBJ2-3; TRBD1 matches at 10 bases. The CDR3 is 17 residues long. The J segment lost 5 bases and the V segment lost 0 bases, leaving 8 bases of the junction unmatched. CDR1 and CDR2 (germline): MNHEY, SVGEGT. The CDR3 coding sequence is TGTGCCAGCAGTTACTCCCGGGACAGGGGTGTACTAGATACGCAGTATTTT. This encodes CASSYSRDRGVLDTQYF.

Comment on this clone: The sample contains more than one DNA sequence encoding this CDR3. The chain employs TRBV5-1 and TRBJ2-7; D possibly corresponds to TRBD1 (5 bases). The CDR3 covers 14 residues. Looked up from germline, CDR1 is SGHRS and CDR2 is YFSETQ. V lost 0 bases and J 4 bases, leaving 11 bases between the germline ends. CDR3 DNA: TGCGCCAGCAGCTTGGACAGGACCAATTACGAGCAGTACTTC. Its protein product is CASSLDRTNYEQYF.

This chain's CDR3 is CASSESGGARSYTF. CDR3 DNA: TGTGCCAGCAGTGAATCCGGGGGGGCCCGGAGCTACACCTTC. The genes are TRBV6-1 and TRBJ1-2; D may be TRBD1 (6 bases). The V end was cut by 2 bases, the J end by 9 bases, with 16 bases between. CDR3 length: 14 amino acids. Looked up from germline, CDR1 is MNHNS and CDR2 is SASEGT.

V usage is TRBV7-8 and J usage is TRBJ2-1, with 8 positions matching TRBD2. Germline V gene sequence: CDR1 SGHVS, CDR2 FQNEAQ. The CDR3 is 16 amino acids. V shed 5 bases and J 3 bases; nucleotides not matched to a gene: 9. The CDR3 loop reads CASSTHSGRNYNEQFF. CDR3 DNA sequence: TGTGCCAGCAGCACACACAGCGGGAGAAACTACAATGAGCAGTTCTTC.

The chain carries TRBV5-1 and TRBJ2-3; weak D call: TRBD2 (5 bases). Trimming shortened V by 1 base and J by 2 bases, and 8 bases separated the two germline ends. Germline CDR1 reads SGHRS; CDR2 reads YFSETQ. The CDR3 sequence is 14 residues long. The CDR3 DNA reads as TGCGCCAGCAGCTTGCAAGCGGACACAGATACGCAGTATTTT. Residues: CASSLQADTDTQYF. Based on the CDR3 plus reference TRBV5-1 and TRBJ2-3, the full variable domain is KAGVTQTPRYLIKTRGQQVTLSCSPISGHRSVSWYQQTPGQGLQFLFEYFSETQRNKGNFPGRFSGRQFSNSRSEMNVSTLELGDSALYLCASSLQADTDTQYFGPGTRLTVL.

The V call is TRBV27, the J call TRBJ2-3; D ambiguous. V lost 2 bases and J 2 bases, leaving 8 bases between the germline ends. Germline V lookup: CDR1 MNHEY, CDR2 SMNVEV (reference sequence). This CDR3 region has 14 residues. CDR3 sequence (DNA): TGTGCCAGCAGTTTAAACTACCCCACAGATACGCAGTATTTT. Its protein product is CASSLNYPTDTQYF.

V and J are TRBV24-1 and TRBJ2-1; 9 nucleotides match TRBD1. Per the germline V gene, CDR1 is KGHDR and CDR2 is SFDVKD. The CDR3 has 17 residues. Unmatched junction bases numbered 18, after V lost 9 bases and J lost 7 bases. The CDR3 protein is CATVLVPGTGSWNEQFF. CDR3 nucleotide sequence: TGTGCCACCGTTCTCGTCCCCGGGACAGGGTCGTGGAATGAGCAGTTCTTC.

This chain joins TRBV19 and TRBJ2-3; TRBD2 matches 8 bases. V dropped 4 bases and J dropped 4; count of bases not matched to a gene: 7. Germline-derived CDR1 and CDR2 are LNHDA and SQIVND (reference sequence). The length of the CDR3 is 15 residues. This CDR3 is CASSKWRGVPDTQYF. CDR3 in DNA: TGTGCCAGTAGTAAATGGCGGGGGGTTCCAGATACGCAGTATTTT.

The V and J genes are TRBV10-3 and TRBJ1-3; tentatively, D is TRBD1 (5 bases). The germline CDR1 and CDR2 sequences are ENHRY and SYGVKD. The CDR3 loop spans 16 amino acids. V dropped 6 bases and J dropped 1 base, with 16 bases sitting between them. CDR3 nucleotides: TGTGCCATCAGAGCGGAGGGGCTCCTATCTGGAAACACCATATATTTT. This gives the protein CAIRAEGLLSGNTIYF.

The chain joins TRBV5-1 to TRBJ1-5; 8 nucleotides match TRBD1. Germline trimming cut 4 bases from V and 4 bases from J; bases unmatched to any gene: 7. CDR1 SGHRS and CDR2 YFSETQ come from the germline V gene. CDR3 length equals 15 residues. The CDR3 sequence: CASSPDGQGNQPQHF. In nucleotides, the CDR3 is TGCGCCAGCAGCCCTGACGGACAGGGAAATCAGCCCCAGCATTTT.